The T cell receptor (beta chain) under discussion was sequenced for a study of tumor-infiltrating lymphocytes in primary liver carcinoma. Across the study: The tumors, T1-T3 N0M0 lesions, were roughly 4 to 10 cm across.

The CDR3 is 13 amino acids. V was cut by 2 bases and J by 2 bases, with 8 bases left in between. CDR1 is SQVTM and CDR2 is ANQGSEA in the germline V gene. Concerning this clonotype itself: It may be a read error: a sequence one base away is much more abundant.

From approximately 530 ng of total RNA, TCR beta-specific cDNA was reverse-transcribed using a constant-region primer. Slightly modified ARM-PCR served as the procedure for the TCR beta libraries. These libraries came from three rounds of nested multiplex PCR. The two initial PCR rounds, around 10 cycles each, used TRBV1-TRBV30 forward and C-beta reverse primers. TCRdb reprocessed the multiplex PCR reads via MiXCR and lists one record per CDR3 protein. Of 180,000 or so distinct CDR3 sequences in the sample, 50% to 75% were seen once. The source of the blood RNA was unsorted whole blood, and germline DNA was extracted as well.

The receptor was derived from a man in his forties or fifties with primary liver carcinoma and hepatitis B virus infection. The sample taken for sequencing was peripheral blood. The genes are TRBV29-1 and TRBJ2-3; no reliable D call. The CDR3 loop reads CSVEFEATDTQYF. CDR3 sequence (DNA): TGCAGCGTTGAATTCGAGGCCACAGATACGCAGTATTTT.